The clone carrying this T cell receptor (beta chain) occurred many times. This CDR3 is 17 amino acids long. CDR1 and CDR2 (germline): MGHRA, YSYEKL. Trimming cost V 5 bases and J 6 bases; bases outside gene matches: 16. The table came from immunoSEQ multiplex PCR; TCRdb's copy has only in-frame clones and leaves some out. The table lists approximately 440,000 clones, 80% to 95% of them singletons. The record originates from a study of blood T cell repertoires in COVID-19. Study-level background: Sources were T cells, B-cell-depleted T cells, or PBMCs; the material itself was cDNA or gDNA.

The source of this sequence is a man younger than 35 who had recovered from COVID-19. The chain has TRBV4-1 and TRBJ1-5, with 7 nucleotides matching TRBD1. The sequencing sample was made of PBMCs or T cells enriched from blood (not recorded which). CDR3 sequence reads: CASSEVLRGRVGQPQHF. The CDR3 bases are TGCGCCAGCAGCGAGGTGCTTAGGGGGCGCGTGGGTCAGCCCCAGCATTTT.